Sequencing of this TCR beta chain was carried out in a study of blood T cell repertoires in COVID-19. Looking at the study overall: T cells, B-cell-depleted T cells, or PBMCs provided the cDNA or gDNA that served as material.

Per the authors' pipeline: Amplification of reference gene primers was used by the study to estimate nucleated cell counts. TCRdb's table, derived via immunoSEQ multiplex PCR, lists solely in-frame clones and lacks some. The DNA was the basis for D and trimming; V, J and clone size are from that table. The repertoire holds some 390,000 clones, with around 89% as singletons. J was trimmed by 9 bases and V by 1 base; bases with no gene match: 9. Germline V gene sequence: CDR1 LGHNA, CDR2 YNFKEQ. CDR3 length: 16 residues. The Seattle site enrolled patients during active infection and followed them longitudinally. This clone was seen just once.

This receptor was obtained from a woman aged 40 to 50 with COVID-19, enrolled during active disease. The sequenced sample consisted of peripheral blood. V usage is TRBV4-2 and J usage is TRBJ1-6; 7 nucleotides match TRBD1. CDR3 region: CASSQAARTGVSPLHF. CDR3 DNA: TGTGCCAGCAGCCAAGCTGCGCGCACAGGGGTTTCACCCCTCCACTTT.